Below are 4 T cell receptor beta chains sequenced from a single sample in a study of blood T cell repertoires in COVID-19. TCRdb's copy holds only in-frame clones and misses some; the assay was immunoSEQ multiplex PCR. The profile shows roughly 69,000 clones, approximately 85% of them singletons. Specimen: peripheral blood. The receptors stem from a human donor in a cohort sampled during active COVID-19.

The chain employs TRBV5-1 and TRBJ2-3, with D unclear. This CDR3 spans 13 amino acids. The germline gives CDR1 SGHRS, CDR2 YFSETQ. Trimming left V 2 bases short and J 0 bases short, with 4 bases between. This CDR3 is CASSFGSTDTQYF. DNA for the CDR3: TGCGCCAGCAGCTTCGGTAGCACAGATACGCAGTATTTT.

V gene TRBV19 combines with J gene TRBJ2-1, with a possible D match to TRBD1 (6 bases). The germline CDR1 and CDR2 sequences are LNHDA and SQIVND (reference sequence). The CDR3 extends over 14 amino acids. The V and J ends lost 0 bases and 6 bases respectively, with 9 bases between them. The CDR3 coding sequence is TGTGCCAGTAGTATAGACCCGACAGGCAATGAGCAGTTCTTC. Translating it yields CASSIDPTGNEQFF.

This clone was counted a single time. The V and J genes are TRBV7-8 and TRBJ2-5; 8 nucleotides align to TRBD1. The V gene end was trimmed by 1 base and the J gene end by 1 base; junction bases not matched to a gene: 5. The CDR3 covers 16 residues. The germline gives CDR1 SGHVS, CDR2 FQNEAQ. In DNA form, the CDR3 reads TGTGCCAGCAGCTTAGTTGGCAGGGGGCTCCAAGAGACCCAGTACTTC. Translation: CASSLVGRGLQETQYF.

The chain has TRBV7-9 and TRBJ1-5; no reliable D call. The CDR3 runs 14 residues. The V and J ends lost 1 base and 6 bases respectively, with 10 bases between them. Germline CDR1 and CDR2: SEHNR and FQNEAQ (reference sequence). CDR3 sequence reads: CASSLVSEVQPQHF. DNA of the CDR3: TGTGCCAGCAGCTTAGTCTCAGAGGTTCAGCCCCAGCATTTT.